This T cell receptor beta chain stems from a study of T-cell reconstitution after alpha-beta-depleted transplantation in children. This clonotype showed up just a few times. Unique molecular identifiers were incorporated when the TCRbeta library was constructed. TCRdb re-called the PCR reads with MiXCR, one entry per CDR3 protein. The sample holds some 550,000 distinct CDR3 sequences, approximately 20% seen once. CDR1 SGHDT and CDR2 YYEEEE come from the germline V gene. The V end lost 0 bases, the J end lost 5 bases, and 11 bases lay between the germline ends. The CDR3 is 14 residues long. The starting material was PBMCs from the stem cell graft donor, obtained from the stem cell graft. The TCR was taken from a human donor who donated a stem cell graft to a child with acute lymphoblastic leukemia. The chain is built from TRBV5-6 and TRBJ1-1; D might be TRBD1 (5 bases). CDR3 sequence reads: CASSLVDGGTEAFF. In nucleotides, the CDR3 is TGTGCCAGCAGCTTGGTTGACGGGGGAACTGAAGCTTTCTTT.